The 15 T cell receptor beta chains in this list originate from one sample, sequenced in a study of CD8 T cells in ankylosing spondylitis. Study results and limitations: Ankylosing spondylitis blood seemed to carry a telltale TCR beta motif made of about 8 highly homologous variants.

MiXCR was run by TCRdb on the 5' RACE reads, yielding one entry per CDR3 protein. The sample has approximately 440,000 distinct CDR3 sequences, 17% seen once. Their target antigens are unknown. Sequenced material: blood, either unsorted or a sorted T cell fraction (not recorded which). The receptors derive from a male donor with ankylosing spondylitis.

This clonotype has more than one count but fewer than ten. The chain employs TRBV2 and TRBJ1-5, with D possibly matching TRBD1 (6 bases). This CDR3 spans 15 amino acids. V was pared by 2 bases and J by 2 bases, with 10 bases between. Germline V lookup: CDR1 SNHLY, CDR2 FYNNEI. The CDR3 DNA reads as TGTGCCAGCAGTGAAAAAGGGGGAGGCAATCAGCCCCAGCATTTT. Encoded protein: CASSEKGGGNQPQHF.

This clonotype was seen more than once but under ten times. The rearrangement joins TRBV28 to TRBJ1-2; the D gene is possibly TRBD1 (6 bases). V gave up 5 bases and J gave up 7 bases, with 14 bases separating them. CDR3 size: 13 residues. Germline V gene sequence: CDR1 MDHEN, CDR2 SYDVKM. CDR3 DNA sequence: TGTGCCAGCAGTGCCACAGGGTATCGTGGCTACACCTTC. This translates into CASSATGYRGYTF.

This chain joins TRBV30 and TRBJ1-2; 7 nucleotides match TRBD1. The CDR3 sequence is 13 residues long. V lost 0 bases and J lost 7; bases outside the gene matches: 5. Germline V gene sequence: CDR1 GTSNPN, CDR2 SVGIG (reference sequence). CDR3: CAWSVGGGGGYTF. The CDR3 DNA reads as TGTGCCTGGAGTGTAGGAGGGGGCGGTGGCTACACCTTC.

The V call is TRBV11-2, the J call TRBJ1-2; the D gene is possibly TRBD1 (6 bases). Per the germline V gene, CDR1 is SGHAT and CDR2 is FQNNGV. The ends were cut back, 5 bases at V and 3 bases at J, with 13 bases in the middle. The length of the CDR3 is 14 residues. The CDR3 nucleotides are TGTGCCAGCAGCACCCGGACAGTGGACTATGGCTACACCTTC. It is translated as CASSTRTVDYGYTF.

This clonotype was observed a few times. The V gene is TRBV11-1, the J gene TRBJ2-1; 7 bases agree with TRBD2. Trimming at V came to 5 bases and at J to 5 bases, leaving 3 bases not matched to a gene. There are 13 residues in the CDR3. Germline CDR1 reads SGHAT; CDR2 reads FQDESV (reference sequence). CDR3 nucleotide sequence: TGTGCCAGCAGCACGGGACTAAACAATGAGCAGTTCTTC. This translates into CASSTGLNNEQFF.

This clonotype was seen more than once but under ten times. V is TRBV12-3 or TRBV12-4 and J is TRBJ2-3; D call uncertain. The CDR3 is made up of 16 amino acids. The V end was cut by 1 base, the J end by 4 bases, with 15 bases between. As DNA, the CDR3 is TGTGCCAGCAGTTTAGGTGGGTTCGCGATAGCAGATACGCAGTATTTT. It encodes CASSLGGFAIADTQYF.

A few counts support this clonotype. The chain links TRBV5-1 to TRBJ2-5, with unresolved D. The V gene's germline CDR1 is SGHRS and CDR2 YFSETQ. The CDR3 is 14 amino acids. Deletions cut 0 bases from V and 6 bases from J, with 12 bases between. The CDR3 sequence is CASSLVDPLKTQYF. DNA for the CDR3: TGCGCCAGCAGCTTGGTAGACCCCCTGAAGACCCAGTACTTC.

This clonotype was counted a few times. This chain uses TRBV7-2 with TRBJ2-7; 10 nucleotides align to TRBD1. CDR1 and CDR2 (germline): SGHTA, FQGNSA. The trim removed 5 bases at V and 2 bases at J, leaving 6 bases unmatched. This CDR3 region has 15 residues. CDR3 in DNA: TGTGCCAGCAGCACCCGACAGGGGGCCCCCTACGAGCAGTACTTC. This translates into CASSTRQGAPYEQYF.

There are a few counts of this clonotype. The chain employs TRBV7-2 and TRBJ2-4, with 8 bases lining up with TRBD1. The CDR3 covers 16 residues. Germline CDR1 is SGHTA and CDR2 is FQGNSA. V shed 4 bases, J shed 2 bases, and the junction held 7 bases outside the gene matches. CDR3 nucleotides: TGTGCCAGCAGCTCACCACGGACAGGGTCCAAAAACATTCAGTACTTC. Translating gives CASSSPRTGSKNIQYF.

This clonotype was seen a few times. The CDR3 region has the DNA TGTGCCAGCCACCCCCGGGGGGCAGGGCTAAGGGATGAGCAGTTCTTC. This codes for CASHPRGAGLRDEQFF. The rearrangement uses TRBV7-9 and TRBJ2-1, with a tentative D call TRBD2 (7 bases). The V end lost 8 bases, the J end lost 8 bases, and 25 bases lay between the germline ends. Germline loops: CDR1 SEHNR, CDR2 FQNEAQ (reference sequence). The CDR3 runs 16 residues.

The rearrangement joins TRBV12-3 or TRBV12-4 to TRBJ2-1, with 9 bases fitting TRBD2. This CDR3 is built from 16 residues. V was clipped by 6 bases and J by 9 bases; unmatched bases: 15. The CDR3, as DNA: TGTGCCAGCAGGGCACGCGGGGGGGCTAGCACCATTGAGCAGTTCTTC. Protein: CASRARGGASTIEQFF.

The chain recombines TRBV6-6 with TRBJ1-1; D may be TRBD1 (5 bases). Germline CDR1 MNHNY, CDR2 SVGAGI (reference sequence). V was clipped by 6 bases and J by 6 bases, with 14 bases between them. The CDR3 loop spans 13 amino acids. The CDR3 region is CASRPLGPAEAFF. CDR3 in DNA: TGTGCCAGCAGGCCTCTGGGGCCAGCTGAAGCTTTCTTT.

This chain joins TRBV29-1 and TRBJ1-2; D ambiguous. Germline CDR1 SQVTM, CDR2 ANQGSEA. The CDR3 sequence is 10 residues long. The CDR3 is CTRSGDGYTF. Here the CDR3 DNA reads TGCACCCGGAGTGGGGATGGCTACACCTTC.

This clonotype was seen at least ten times. V gene TRBV7-2 combines with J gene TRBJ2-3; 8 positions agree with TRBD2. The trim removed 2 bases at V and 6 bases at J, leaving 4 bases unmatched. CDR3 length equals 14 residues. The germline V gene has CDR1 SGHTA and CDR2 FQGNSA. The CDR3 coding sequence is TGTGCCAGCAGCTTATATACGGGGGGGGATACGCAGTATTTT. This gives the protein CASSLYTGGDTQYF.

This clonotype has a single count. The rearrangement uses TRBV20-1 and TRBJ2-3; perhaps TRBD2 as D (6 bases). From germline, CDR1 is DFQATT and CDR2 SNEGSKA (reference sequence). This CDR3 is 15 amino acids long. Trimming removed 5 bases from V and 0 bases from J, with 15 bases in between. CDR3 bases: TGCAGTGCTTCCCGGACTACCGGTAGCACAGATACGCAGTATTTT. This sequence encodes CSASRTTGSTDTQYF.